This T cell receptor beta chain was identified in a study of blood T cells in healthy people across ages. Combining a sample-barcoded 5' primer with a J-beta primer mix, a second PCR ran for about 6 to 12 cycles. TCRdb recomputed calls from the 5' RACE reads with MiXCR, one row per CDR3 protein. Of 1,800,000 or so distinct CDR3 sequences listed, around 40% are singletons. Germline V lookup: CDR1 SEHNR, CDR2 FQNEAQ (reference sequence). There are 15 residues in the CDR3. V shed 2 bases, J shed 1 base, and the junction held 4 bases outside the gene matches. With each sample, at least 5 micrograms of total RNA were extracted.

This TCR was sampled from a human donor in good health. Sequenced: blood. The chain links TRBV7-9 to TRBJ2-7, with 8 bases aligning to TRBD1. The CDR3, as DNA: TGTGCCAGCAGCTTATATACAGGGGGATCCTACGAGCAGTACTTC. Residues: CASSLYTGGSYEQYF.